The TCR beta chain under discussion was sequenced for a study of T cells in Graves' hyperthyroidism and ophthalmopathy. Study-level information: Peripheral blood was acquired at first diagnosis, ahead of any therapy whatsoever. Findings and caveats of the study: A 13 V-J model separated ophthalmopathy from stable hyperthyroidism. The blood repertoire included most of the expanded thyroid clonotypes above 0.001.

This clonotype has a handful of counts. Its antigen is as yet unknown. Germline V gives CDR1 KGHSH, CDR2 LQKENI. This CDR3 has 13 residues. V dropped 4 bases and J dropped 4 bases, with 10 bases sitting between them. From RNA transcripts, TCR beta CDR3 regions were amplified. During a first-round RT-PCR of the TCR CDR3, the HTBI primer set was used. MiXCR, run by TCRdb on the multiplex PCR reads, gives a single entry per CDR3 protein. This table has about 640,000 distinct CDR3 sequences, more than 20% appearing once. The source of this sequence is a man younger than 40 with Graves' ophthalmopathy. Sequencing was carried out using blood. V gene TRBV18 combines with J gene TRBJ2-5; tentatively, D is TRBD1 (6 bases). The CDR3 DNA reads TGTGCCAGCTCACACAGGGTTGGAGAGACCCAGTACTTC. Translation gives CASSHRVGETQYF.